The TCR beta chain under discussion was sequenced for a study of shared clonotypes between healthy human individuals. Genomic DNA belonging to each subset was distributed in equal measure over several immunoSEQ plates. Replicate PCRs for sorted subsets used 200 ng DNA; this equaled around 29,000 T cell genomes. Assay used: immunoSEQ multiplex PCR; TCRdb lists only in-frame clones, some missing. The profile shows millions of clones, approximately 93% of them singletons. This clone was counted between two and nine times. This sample includes further DNA sequences coding for the same CDR3. The CDR3 totals 15 residues. Germline lookup yields CDR1 KGHSH and CDR2 LQKENI. V was shortened by 1 base and J by 0 bases, with 7 bases between the two germline ends.

The clonotype comes from a man younger than 30 in good health. Some clones in this sample may be carry-over from other donors' samples. The chain uses TRBV18 and TRBJ2-1; either TRBD1 or TRBD2 may supply D (5 bases each). The sample consisted of naive CD4+ T cells from PBMCs. As to subset: CD45RA+ positively selected. CDR3 loop: CASSPQGSSYNEQFF. Written as DNA, the CDR3 is TGTGCCAGCTCACCACAGGGGAGCTCCTACAATGAGCAGTTCTTC.